One sample yielded the 12 T cell receptor beta chains listed below, sequenced in a study of OX40 agonist ivuxolimab in advanced cancers. The repertoire was sequenced with immunoSEQ multiplex PCR; TCRdb's copy has only in-frame clones and lacks some. The table shows approximately 54,000 clones, with about four fifths occurring only once. The starting material was CD4+ or CD8+ T cells sorted from blood, obtained in a trial of the OX40 agonist ivuxolimab. These receptors originate from an adult with an advanced solid tumor such as melanoma, head and neck, liver or kidney cancer.

V is TRBV18 and J is TRBJ2-3, with D perhaps TRBD2 (6 bases). Deletions cut 6 bases from V and 2 bases from J, with 15 bases between. The CDR3 sequence is 15 residues long. The germline CDR1 and CDR2 sequences are KGHSH and LQKENI. CDR3 coding DNA: TGTGCCAGCTCTAGTAGGACTACGAACACAGATACGCAGTATTTT. Residues: CASSSRTTNTDTQYF.

The chain joins TRBV7-2 to TRBJ1-6, with 7 bases aligning to TRBD1. CDR1 is SGHTA and CDR2 is FQGNSA in the germline V gene. The CDR3 covers 14 residues. After removal of 7 bases from V and 9 bases from J, the junction contained 9 bases not matched to a gene. The DNA of the CDR3 is TGTGCCAGCACAGGGGGGTTTTTGGGTTCACCCCTCCACTTT. The encoded protein is CASTGGFLGSPLHF. Using reference TRBV7-2 and TRBJ1-6 for the parts outside the CDR3, the full variable domain is GAGVSQSPSNKVTEKGKDVELRCDPISGHTALYWYRQSLGQGLEFLIYFQGNSAPDKSGLPSDRFSAERTGGSVSTLTIQRTQQEDSAVYLCASTGGFLGSPLHFGNGTRLTVT.

This clone was seen only a few times. The same CDR3 can be traced to other DNA sequences in this sample. This chain uses TRBV5-4 with TRBJ1-6, with 9 positions matching TRBD1. V was pared by 4 bases and J by 6 bases, with 8 bases of the junction left unmatched. From germline, CDR1 is SGHNT and CDR2 YYREEE (reference sequence). The CDR3 is made up of 16 amino acids. The CDR3 bases are TGTGCCAGCAGCCCGGGACAGGGCTCATCTAATTCACCCCTCCACTTT. It translates to CASSPGQGSSNSPLHF.

The rearrangement uses TRBV19 and TRBJ2-3; TRBD1 matches at 9 bases. V was clipped by 0 bases and J by 1 base; unmatched bases: 2. The germline gives CDR1 LNHDA, CDR2 SQIVND (reference sequence). The CDR3 consists of 16 residues. Written as DNA, the CDR3 is TGTGCCAGTAGTATAGAGGGACAGGGAGGCACAGATACGCAGTATTTT. Translation gives CASSIEGQGGTDTQYF.

The V gene is TRBV18, the J gene TRBJ2-2, with D possibly TRBD1 on 5 matching bases. The V gene's germline CDR1 is KGHSH and CDR2 LQKENI. V dropped 3 bases and J dropped 2 bases, with 10 bases sitting between them. The CDR3 length is 15 residues. The CDR3 loop reads CASSPTVTNTGELFF. CDR3 nucleotides: TGTGCCAGCTCACCGACAGTAACTAACACCGGGGAGCTGTTTTTT.

The gene calls are TRBV19 and TRBJ1-2, with no clear D. With 7 bases removed from V and 1 base from J, the gap between germline ends came to 13 bases. CDR1 is LNHDA and CDR2 is SQIVND in the germline V gene (reference sequence). CDR3 length equals 14 residues. CDR3 sequence: CASNPVGLNYGYTF. The CDR3 nucleotides read TGTGCCAGTAACCCTGTAGGGCTTAACTATGGCTACACCTTC.

This clone was observed a single time. The chain links TRBV6-6 to TRBJ1-2; 9 positions agree with TRBD1. The CDR3 is 15 residues long. Germline V gene data show CDR1 as MNHNY and CDR2 as SVGAGI (reference sequence). Trimming removed 6 bases from V and 4 bases from J; junction bases left unmatched: 9. The DNA of the CDR3 is TGTGCCAGCAGCCCGGGACAGGGATCCCTCTATGGCTACACCTTC. It translates to CASSPGQGSLYGYTF.

The chain carries TRBV18 and TRBJ2-7; D remains ambiguous. There are 13 residues in the CDR3. Trimming took off 3 bases at V and 0 bases at J, with 6 bases between the two ends. Germline CDR1 reads KGHSH; CDR2 reads LQKENI. CDR3 in DNA: TGTGCCAGCTCACCCGGCGGCTCCTACGAGCAGTACTTC. Its protein product is CASSPGGSYEQYF.

V and J are TRBV5-6 and TRBJ2-2; D gene unclear. CDR3 length: 13 residues. The V end lost 4 bases, the J end lost 2 bases, and 6 bases lay between the germline ends. Germline V gene sequence: CDR1 SGHDT, CDR2 YYEEEE. In DNA, the CDR3 is TGTGCCAGCAGCGCACTTAACACCGGGGAGCTGTTTTTT. Translating it yields CASSALNTGELFF.

The rearrangement links TRBV7-9 to TRBJ1-1; D gene unclear. The CDR3 is 12 amino acids. Germline V CDR1 and CDR2: SEHNR, FQNEAQ (reference sequence). Trimming left V 2 bases short and J 11 bases short, with 12 bases between. CDR3 DNA sequence: TGTGCCAGCAGCTTAAATGACCGATCGGCTTTCTTT. Translated: CASSLNDRSAFF. The full variable domain, rest sourced from reference TRBV7-9 and TRBJ1-1, is DTGVSQNPRHKITKRGQNVTFRCDPISEHNRLYWYRQTLGQGPEFLTYFQNEAQLEKSRLLSDRFSAERPKGSFSTLEIQRTEQGDSAMYLCASSLNDRSAFFGQGTRLTVV.

This chain connects TRBV18 to TRBJ1-5, with a possible D match to TRBD1 (6 bases). Germline V gene lookup returns CDR1 KGHSH and CDR2 LQKENI. Trimming cost V 2 bases and J 3 bases, with 8 bases left between them. There are 14 residues in the CDR3. CDR3 protein: CASSPGQNNQPQHF. The CDR3 DNA is TGTGCCAGCTCACCAGGACAGAACAATCAGCCCCAGCATTTT.

The chain has TRBV19 and TRBJ2-1; D is possibly TRBD2 (5 bases). CDR1 and CDR2 (germline): LNHDA, SQIVND (reference sequence). The CDR3 covers 14 residues. V was clipped by 4 bases and J by 3 bases, with 10 bases between them. The CDR3 region is CASSRGYLYNEQFF. Here the CDR3 DNA reads TGTGCCAGTAGTAGAGGGTACCTCTACAATGAGCAGTTCTTC.